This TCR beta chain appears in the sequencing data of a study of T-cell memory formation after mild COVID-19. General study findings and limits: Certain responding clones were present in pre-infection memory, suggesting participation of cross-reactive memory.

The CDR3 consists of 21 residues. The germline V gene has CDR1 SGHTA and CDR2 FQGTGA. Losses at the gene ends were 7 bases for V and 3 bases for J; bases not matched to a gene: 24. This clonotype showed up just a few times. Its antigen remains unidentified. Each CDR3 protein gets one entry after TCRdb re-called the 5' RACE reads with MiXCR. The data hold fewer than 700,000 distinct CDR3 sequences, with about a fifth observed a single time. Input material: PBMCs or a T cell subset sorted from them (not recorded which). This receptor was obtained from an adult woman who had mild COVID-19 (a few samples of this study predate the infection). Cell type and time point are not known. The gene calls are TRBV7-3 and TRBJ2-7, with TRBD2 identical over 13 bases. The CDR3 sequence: CASNYAPSISKTSGRFYEQYF. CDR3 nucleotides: TGTGCCAGCAACTACGCACCCAGTATCAGTAAGACTAGCGGGAGGTTCTACGAGCAGTACTTC. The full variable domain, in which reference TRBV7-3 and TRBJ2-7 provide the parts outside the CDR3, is GAGVSQTPSNKVTEKGKYVELRCDPISGHTALYWYRQSLGQGPEFLIYFQGTGAADDSGLPNDRFFAVRPEGSVSTLKIQRTERGDSAVYLCASNYAPSISKTSGRFYEQYFGPGTRLTVT.